Below are 7 T cell receptor beta chains sequenced from a single sample in a study of blood T cell repertoires in COVID-19. TCRdb keeps only in-frame clones here, not all; method: immunoSEQ multiplex PCR. The data contain under 85,000 clones, approximately 85% of them singletons. The source material was peripheral blood. The receptors stem from a man older than 75 with acute or convalescent COVID-19.

The chain has TRBV7-2 and TRBJ2-5; D is perhaps TRBD1 (5 bases). The CDR3 sequence is 16 residues long. CDR1 is SGHTA, CDR2 FQGNSA, per germline. V was cut by 4 bases and J by 0 bases, with 15 bases left in between. CDR3: CASSSGPYRNQETQYF. The CDR3, as DNA: TGTGCCAGCAGCTCAGGACCCTACAGGAACCAAGAGACCCAGTACTTC.

The genes are TRBV6-5 and TRBJ1-3; possible D gene TRBD1, 5 bases. This CDR3 spans 14 amino acids. V was trimmed by 2 bases and J by 4 bases, leaving 9 bases between them. Germline V gives CDR1 MNHEY, CDR2 SVGAGI. CDR3 sequence reads: CASSYGGRGNTIYF. The CDR3 DNA is TGTGCCAGCAGTTACGGGGGGAGGGGAAACACCATATATTTT.

The CDR3 loop reads CASSEVELGELFF. Written as DNA, the CDR3 is TGTGCCAGCAGTGAAGTGGAGCTCGGGGAGCTGTTTTTT. This chain joins TRBV6-1 and TRBJ2-2, with unresolved D. CDR1 is MNHNS and CDR2 is SASEGT in the germline V gene. The length of the CDR3 is 13 residues. V was shortened by 1 base and J by 7 bases, with 7 bases between the two germline ends.

The rearrangement uses TRBV19 and TRBJ2-7, with D perhaps TRBD1 (5 bases). V dropped 4 bases and J dropped 0 bases, with 10 bases sitting between them. There are 14 residues in the CDR3. CDR1 LNHDA and CDR2 SQIVND come from the germline V gene (reference sequence). The chain's CDR3 is CASSRQMSSYEQYF. Here the CDR3 DNA reads TGTGCCAGTAGTAGACAGATGAGCTCCTACGAGCAGTACTTC.

In this sample, this clone turned up a few times. This sequence joins TRBV7-2 and TRBJ1-5, with a possible D match to TRBD1 (5 bases). The CDR3 consists of 14 residues. V dropped 1 base and J dropped 6 bases, with 10 bases sitting between them. Germline CDR1 is SGHTA and CDR2 is FQGNSA. As DNA, the CDR3 is TGTGCCAGCAGCTTAGGACAGCGGGGTCAGCCCCAGCATTTT. The encoded protein is CASSLGQRGQPQHF.

V usage is TRBV6-4 and J usage is TRBJ1-2; 8 bases fit TRBD1. In germline, CDR1 is MRHNA, CDR2 SNTAGT. With V trimmed by 3 bases and J by 4 bases, 4 bases remained unmatched. CDR3 length equals 14 residues. CDR3 nucleotides: TGTGCCAGCAGTGAAACCCAGGGGGCCTATGGCTACACCTTC. It translates to CASSETQGAYGYTF.

The CDR3 protein is CASSSPARETQYF. In DNA form, the CDR3 reads TGTGCCAGCAGTTCGCCTGCGAGGGAGACCCAGTACTTC. This sequence joins TRBV28 and TRBJ2-5; D ambiguous. V dropped 4 bases and J dropped 5 bases, with 11 bases sitting between them. This CDR3 is 13 amino acids long. Looked up from germline, CDR1 is MDHEN and CDR2 is SYDVKM.